The rows below give T cell receptor beta chains drawn from one sample of a study of blood T cell repertoires in COVID-19. Some clones are missing from TCRdb's copy, which holds only in-frame ones; the method was immunoSEQ multiplex PCR. The repertoire consists of about 310,000 clones, with around 90% occurring once and the leading ten covering 4% to 5.5%. Input material: PBMCs or T cells enriched from blood (not recorded which). These receptors originate from a woman aged 18-30 years with acute COVID-19. Each CDR3 is given with its conserved first and last residue. The order of the fields is V gene, J gene, D gene, clone size, CDR3 DNA, CDR3 protein. A D gene is named only where the DNA matches it firmly. Only some rows state a clone size, as once, few, many or a class for expanded clones.

TRBV5-1	TRBJ2-1	TRBD1	once	TGCGCCAGCAGCTTGCAACCTACAGGGGGCAATGAGCAGTTCTTC	CASSLQPTGGNEQFF
TRBV5-6	TRBJ2-7	TRBD2	NA	TGTGCCAGCAGTCGGGCTTCTAGCGGGGGGTACTACGAGCAGTACTTC	CASSRASSGGYYEQYF
TRBV29-1	TRBJ2-1	TRBD2	NA	TGCAGCGTTGGGACTAGCGGGAGAAGGGAGCAGTTCTTC	CSVGTSGRREQFF
TRBV7-3	TRBJ1-1	NA	NA	TGTGCCAGCAAAGAGAATGCGAACACTGAAGCTTTCTTT	CASKENANTEAFF
TRBV6-5	TRBJ1-4	NA	NA	TGTGCCAGCGCCCCTGAGGTCGCAACTAATGAAAAACTGTTTTTT	CASAPEVATNEKLFF
TRBV19	TRBJ1-3	NA	NA	TGTGCCAGTAGTATACTGTCGGGATACTCTGGAAACACCATATATTTT	CASSILSGYSGNTIYF
TRBV5-1	TRBJ2-1	NA	NA	TGCGCCAGCAGCCCAGTGGGGGGGCAGACTTACAATGAGCAGTTCTTC	CASSPVGGQTYNEQFF
TRBV10-3	TRBJ2-5	NA	NA	TGTGCCATCGGCGGCAGTCCAGTGACCCAGTACTTC	CAIGGSPVTQYF
TRBV5-1	TRBJ1-5	TRBD1	few	TGCGCCAGCAGCTTGGGCGGACAGGGGACAACTCAGCCCCAGCATTTT	CASSLGGQGTTQPQHF
TRBV2	TRBJ2-3	TRBD2	NA	TGTGCCAGCAGTGAAGGGCTAGCGGGACGCACAGATACGCAGTATTTT	CASSEGLAGRTDTQYF
TRBV28	TRBJ2-3	TRBD2	NA	TGTGCCAGCAGGGCTACTAGCGGACGCACAGATACGCAGTATTTT	CASRATSGRTDTQYF
TRBV5-1	TRBJ1-3	TRBD1	NA	TGCGCCAGCAGCTTGGTAGAACAGGGGGCTATTGGAAACACCATATATTTT	CASSLVEQGAIGNTIYF
TRBV12-3/TRBV12-4	TRBJ2-2	NA	NA	TGTGCCAGCCGACTCGACCCGATGGGGGAGCTGTTTTTT	CASRLDPMGELFF
TRBV6-5	TRBJ2-1	TRBD1	once	TGTGCCAGCACCTGGGACAGCAACTACAATGAGCAGTTCTTC	CASTWDSNYNEQFF
TRBV7-7	TRBJ2-3	NA	NA	TGTGCTAGCAGCTTAGGTTCAGCGGGCGTCGGTACGCAGTATTTT	CASSLGSAGVGTQYF
TRBV7-2	TRBJ2-1	NA	NA	TGTGCCAGCAGCACACCTCCGGGACATAGCTCCTACAATGAGCAGTTCTTC	CASSTPPGHSSYNEQFF
TRBV19	TRBJ2-1	TRBD2	NA	TGTGCCAGTAGTCCGGCGGGAGTAGCAACCGTGGAGCAGTTCTTC	CASSPAGVATVEQFF
TRBV25-1	TRBJ2-3	TRBD1	once	TGTGCCAGCAGTACCCCCGGGACAGGGATTAGGACAGATACGCAGTATTTT	CASSTPGTGIRTDTQYF
TRBV24-1	TRBJ2-2	TRBD2	NA	TGTGCCACCAGTGATCCGGACGGCGGGGGCACCGGGGAGCTGTTTTTT	CATSDPDGGGTGELFF
TRBV10-1	TRBJ2-1	TRBD2	NA	TGCGCCAGCAGCCGGGGCGCGGGACTAGCGGGAGGGCCGGGCAATGAGCAGTTCTTC	CASSRGAGLAGGPGNEQFF
TRBV27	TRBJ1-5	NA	NA	TGTGCCAGCAGTTTAGAACCCACAGGGAGCAATCAGCCCCAGCATTTT	CASSLEPTGSNQPQHF
TRBV7-6	TRBJ2-7	NA	NA	TGTGCCAGCAGCCAGGGACACTTCGGCGAGCAGTACTTC	CASSQGHFGEQYF
TRBV28	TRBJ1-2	TRBD1	NA	TGTGCCAGCAGTTTATTTAAAGGGCAGGGGGCTACTAACTATGGCTACACCTTC	CASSLFKGQGATNYGYTF
TRBV5-1	TRBJ2-7	NA	few	TGCGCCAGCAGCCCGACAGGCTATGCCTACGAGCAGTACTTC	CASSPTGYAYEQYF
TRBV6-5	TRBJ2-7	NA	NA	TGTGCCAGCAAAAGGGGGGAGGGCAGCTCCTACGAGCAGTACTTC	CASKRGEGSSYEQYF
TRBV10-2	TRBJ2-7	NA	NA	TGCGCCAGCAGTGAGAGCGGGTCGCAGTACTTC	CASSESGSQYF
TRBV6-5	TRBJ1-5	NA	NA	TGTGCCAGCAGTCTCTCGACAGATGCGCGACCCCAGCATTTT	CASSLSTDARPQHF
TRBV28	TRBJ1-2	NA	NA	TGTGCCAGCAGTATCACAGGGCCCTATGGCTACACCTTC	CASSITGPYGYTF
TRBV19	TRBJ1-5	NA	NA	TGTGCCAGTAGTGGCGGACTCAATCAGCCCCAGCATTTT	CASSGGLNQPQHF
TRBV6-2/TRBV6-3	TRBJ2-1	NA	NA	TGTGCCAGCAGTTTTAGCGGAGGGTACAATGAGCAGTTCTTC	CASSFSGGYNEQFF
TRBV9	TRBJ2-7	TRBD2	NA	TGTGCCAGCAGCGTAGCCCCGGGGGGGGCAGCGACAACCTACGAGCAGTACTTC	CASSVAPGGAATTYEQYF
TRBV18	TRBJ1-5	NA	NA	TGTGCCAGCTCACCACCGGCAGGCACTCAGCCCCAGCATTTT	CASSPPAGTQPQHF
TRBV30	TRBJ1-5	TRBD1	NA	TGTGCCTGGGGGGGGACAGGGCTTAGCCAGCCCCAGCATTTT	CAWGGTGLSQPQHF